This T cell receptor beta chain was captured in a study of radiation and T cells in renal cell carcinoma. Generated by immunoSEQ multiplex PCR, the TCRdb table keeps only in-frame clones and is missing some. The sample holds just under 150,000 clones, approximately 86% seen once. General study findings and limits: In blood, top tumor clones expanded by 2 weeks, shrinking by 4.

Germline V gives CDR1 LGHNA, CDR2 YSLEER. The ends were cut back, 1 base at V and 0 bases at J, with 18 bases in the middle. The CDR3 contains 18 residues. A word on this clone: As yet, its antigen is unknown.

Documented time point: blood 4 weeks post-SBRT, at nephrectomy. Documented treatment: 15 Gy SBRT to primary tumor, nephrectomy 4 weeks later. Nephrectomy followed 15 Gy stereotactic body radiation by 4 weeks. The patient's renal cell carcinoma had clear cell pathology. V is TRBV4-3 and J is TRBJ1-1; no clear D. The TCR originated in a woman in her fifties or sixties with renal cell carcinoma. The sequenced sample was blood, obtained from a patient whose treatment included radiotherapy and nephrectomy. CDR3 sequence (DNA): TGCGCCAGCAGCCAAGTTTATTGGCAGGAGCATATGAACACTGAAGCTTTCTTT. It translates to CASSQVYWQEHMNTEAFF.